This T cell receptor (beta chain) was recovered during a study of blood T cell repertoires in COVID-19. Study-level background: PBMCs, B-cell-depleted T cells, or T cells were the source of the cDNA or gDNA that made up the material.

Trimming took off 3 bases at V and 3 bases at J, with 5 bases between the two ends. The germline gives CDR1 SGHNT, CDR2 YENEEA. This CDR3 region has 13 residues. The authors' processing: Reference gene primer amplification yielded estimated nucleated cell counts. Sequencing used immunoSEQ multiplex PCR; TCRdb keeps in-frame clones, though not all of them. That table supplies the V and J calls and clone size; D and trimming were determined from the DNA. Found here are about 38,000 clones, 94% of them singletons; the top ten hold 4.1%. Sequenced sample: peripheral blood. The chain employs TRBV11-3 and TRBJ2-2; D ambiguous. This clonotype was obtained from a human donor with active COVID-19. The donor label of this sample is uncertain. CDR3 protein: CASSLAHTGELFF. In DNA, the CDR3 is TGTGCCAGCAGCTTGGCTCACACCGGGGAGCTGTTTTTT.